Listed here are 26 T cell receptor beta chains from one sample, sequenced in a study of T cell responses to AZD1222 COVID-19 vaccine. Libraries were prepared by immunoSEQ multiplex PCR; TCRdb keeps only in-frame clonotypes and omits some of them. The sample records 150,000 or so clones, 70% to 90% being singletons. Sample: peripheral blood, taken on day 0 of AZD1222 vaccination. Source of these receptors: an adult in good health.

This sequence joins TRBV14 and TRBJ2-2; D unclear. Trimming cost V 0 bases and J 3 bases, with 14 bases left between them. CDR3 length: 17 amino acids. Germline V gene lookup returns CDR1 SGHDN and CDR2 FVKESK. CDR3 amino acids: CASSQDLLGFDTGELFF. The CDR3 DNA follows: TGTGCCAGCAGCCAAGATTTGCTGGGGTTCGACACCGGGGAGCTGTTTTTT.

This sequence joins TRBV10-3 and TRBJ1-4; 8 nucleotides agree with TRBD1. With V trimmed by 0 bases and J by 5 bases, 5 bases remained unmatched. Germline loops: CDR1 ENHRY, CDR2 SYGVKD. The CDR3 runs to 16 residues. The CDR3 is CAISESLGTGNEKLFF. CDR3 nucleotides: TGTGCCATCAGTGAGTCCCTCGGGACAGGCAATGAAAAACTGTTTTTT.

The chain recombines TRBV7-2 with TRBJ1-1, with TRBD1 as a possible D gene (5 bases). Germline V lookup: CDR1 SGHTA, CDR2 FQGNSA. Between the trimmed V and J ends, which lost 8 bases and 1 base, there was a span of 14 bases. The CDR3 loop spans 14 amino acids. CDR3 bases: TGTGCCAGCGGGTCCCCTCAGGGGAACACTGAAGCTTTCTTT. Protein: CASGSPQGNTEAFF.

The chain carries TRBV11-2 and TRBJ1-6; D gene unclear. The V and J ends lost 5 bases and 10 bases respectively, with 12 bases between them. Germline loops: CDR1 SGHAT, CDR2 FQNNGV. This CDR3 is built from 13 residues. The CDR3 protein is CASSPRVDSPLHF. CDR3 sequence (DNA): TGTGCCAGCAGCCCACGGGTAGACTCACCCCTCCACTTT.

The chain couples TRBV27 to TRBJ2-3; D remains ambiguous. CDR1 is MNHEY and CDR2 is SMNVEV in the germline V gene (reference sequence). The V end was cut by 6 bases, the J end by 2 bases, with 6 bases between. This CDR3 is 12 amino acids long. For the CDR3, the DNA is TGTGCCAGCAGAGGGAACACAGATACGCAGTATTTT. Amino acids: CASRGNTDTQYF.

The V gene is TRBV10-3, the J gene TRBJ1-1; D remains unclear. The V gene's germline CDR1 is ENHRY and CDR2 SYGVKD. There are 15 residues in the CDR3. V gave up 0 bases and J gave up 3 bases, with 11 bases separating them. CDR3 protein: CAISESNNGYTEAFF. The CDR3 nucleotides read TGTGCCATCAGTGAGTCCAACAACGGATACACTGAAGCTTTCTTT.

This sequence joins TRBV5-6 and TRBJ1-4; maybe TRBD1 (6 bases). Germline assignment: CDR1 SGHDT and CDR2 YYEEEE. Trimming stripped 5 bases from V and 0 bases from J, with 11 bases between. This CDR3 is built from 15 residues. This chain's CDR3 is CASRVSGATNEKLFF. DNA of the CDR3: TGTGCCAGCAGGGTATCAGGGGCAACTAATGAAAAACTGTTTTTT.

CDR3 coding DNA: TGTGCCATCAACCGGGACGTATCCTACGAGCAGTACTTC. It is translated as CAINRDVSYEQYF. This chain uses TRBV10-3 with TRBJ2-7, with D perhaps assigned TRBD1 or TRBD2 (5 bases each). V lost 7 bases to trimming and J lost 1 base, with 11 bases between them. The CDR3 has 13 residues. The germline CDR1 and CDR2 sequences are ENHRY and SYGVKD.

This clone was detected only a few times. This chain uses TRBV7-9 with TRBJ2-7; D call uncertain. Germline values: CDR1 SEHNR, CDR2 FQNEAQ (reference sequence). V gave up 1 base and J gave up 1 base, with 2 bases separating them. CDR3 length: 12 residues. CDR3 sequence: CASSLVSYEQYF. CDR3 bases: TGTGCCAGCAGCTTAGTTTCCTACGAGCAGTACTTC.

The DNA of the CDR3 is TGTGCCAGCTCACCGCGCCCAGGAACCAACTATGGCTACACCTTC. It yields the protein CASSPRPGTNYGYTF. This chain links TRBV18 with TRBJ1-2, with D hard to call. Germline V gives CDR1 KGHSH, CDR2 LQKENI. Trimming stripped 3 bases from V and 2 bases from J, with 13 bases between. The CDR3 sequence is 15 residues long.

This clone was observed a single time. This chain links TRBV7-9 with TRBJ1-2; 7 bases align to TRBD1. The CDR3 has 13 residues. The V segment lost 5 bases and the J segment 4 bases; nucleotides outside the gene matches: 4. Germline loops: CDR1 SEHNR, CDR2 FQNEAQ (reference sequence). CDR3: CASSPGTVYGYTF. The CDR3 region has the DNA TGTGCCAGCAGCCCTGGGACAGTCTATGGCTACACCTTC.

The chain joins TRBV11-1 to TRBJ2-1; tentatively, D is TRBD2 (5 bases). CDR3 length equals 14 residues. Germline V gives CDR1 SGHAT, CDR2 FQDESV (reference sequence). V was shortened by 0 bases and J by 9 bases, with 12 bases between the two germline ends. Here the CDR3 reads CASSLAGSNGEQFF. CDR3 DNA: TGTGCCAGCAGCTTAGCAGGGAGTAACGGTGAGCAGTTCTTC.

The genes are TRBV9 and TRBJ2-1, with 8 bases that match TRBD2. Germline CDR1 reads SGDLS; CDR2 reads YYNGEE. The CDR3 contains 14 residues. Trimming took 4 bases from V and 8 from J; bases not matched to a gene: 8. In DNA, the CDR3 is TGTGCCAGCAGCACCCGACTAGCGAGGGATGAGCAGTTCTTC. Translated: CASSTRLARDEQFF.

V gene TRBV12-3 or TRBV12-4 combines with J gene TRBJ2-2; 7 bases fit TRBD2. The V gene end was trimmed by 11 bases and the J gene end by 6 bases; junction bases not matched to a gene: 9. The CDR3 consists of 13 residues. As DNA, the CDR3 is TGTGCCTCCCTCGGGCGGGGGTCCGGGGAGCTGTTTTTT. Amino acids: CASLGRGSGELFF.

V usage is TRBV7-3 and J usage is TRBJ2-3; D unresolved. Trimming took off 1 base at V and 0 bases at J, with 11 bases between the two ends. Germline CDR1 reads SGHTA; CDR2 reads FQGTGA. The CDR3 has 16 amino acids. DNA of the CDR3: TGTGCCAGCAGCTTAAGAGGTCACAGCAGCACAGATACGCAGTATTTT. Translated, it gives CASSLRGHSSTDTQYF.

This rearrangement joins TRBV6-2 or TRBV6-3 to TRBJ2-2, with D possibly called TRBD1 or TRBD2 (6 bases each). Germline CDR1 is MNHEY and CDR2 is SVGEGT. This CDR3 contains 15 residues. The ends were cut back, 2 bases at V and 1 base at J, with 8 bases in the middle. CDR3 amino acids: CASSYAGQNTGELFF. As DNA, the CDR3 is TGTGCCAGCAGTTACGCGGGACAGAACACCGGGGAGCTGTTTTTT.

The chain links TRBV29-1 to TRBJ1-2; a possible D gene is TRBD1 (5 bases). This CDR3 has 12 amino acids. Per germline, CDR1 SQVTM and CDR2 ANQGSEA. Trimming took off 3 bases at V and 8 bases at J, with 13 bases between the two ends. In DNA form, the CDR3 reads TGCAGCGTTGACGGCCAGGGTGGCGGCTACACCTTC. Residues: CSVDGQGGGYTF.

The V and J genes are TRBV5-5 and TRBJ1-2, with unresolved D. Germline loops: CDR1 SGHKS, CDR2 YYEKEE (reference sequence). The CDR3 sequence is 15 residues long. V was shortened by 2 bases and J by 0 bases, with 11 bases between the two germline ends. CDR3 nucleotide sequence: TGTGCCAGCAGCTTTTACCCAGAAGCTAACTATGGCTACACCTTC. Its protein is CASSFYPEANYGYTF.

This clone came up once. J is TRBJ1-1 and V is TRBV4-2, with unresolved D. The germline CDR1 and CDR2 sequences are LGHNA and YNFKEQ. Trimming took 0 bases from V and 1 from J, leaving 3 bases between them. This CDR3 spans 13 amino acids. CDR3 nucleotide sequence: TGTGCCAGCAGCCAAGATTGGAACACTGAAGCTTTCTTT. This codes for CASSQDWNTEAFF.

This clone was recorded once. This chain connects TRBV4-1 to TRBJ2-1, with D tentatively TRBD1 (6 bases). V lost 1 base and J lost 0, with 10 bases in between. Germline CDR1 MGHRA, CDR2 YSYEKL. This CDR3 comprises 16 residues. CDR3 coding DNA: TGCGCCAGCAGCCAAGGTCAGGGGTCCTCCTACAATGAGCAGTTCTTC. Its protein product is CASSQGQGSSYNEQFF.

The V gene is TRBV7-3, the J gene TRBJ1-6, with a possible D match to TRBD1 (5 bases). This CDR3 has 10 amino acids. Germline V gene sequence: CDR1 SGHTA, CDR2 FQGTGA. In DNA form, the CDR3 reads TGTGGGGGCTGGACCTCACCCCTCCACTTT. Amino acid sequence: CGGWTSPLHF.

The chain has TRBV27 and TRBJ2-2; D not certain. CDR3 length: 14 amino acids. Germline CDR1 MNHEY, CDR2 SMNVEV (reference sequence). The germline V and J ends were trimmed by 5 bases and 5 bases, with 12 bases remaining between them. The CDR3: CASSPRLGTGELFF. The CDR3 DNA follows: TGTGCCAGCAGTCCCAGATTGGGGACCGGGGAGCTGTTTTTT.

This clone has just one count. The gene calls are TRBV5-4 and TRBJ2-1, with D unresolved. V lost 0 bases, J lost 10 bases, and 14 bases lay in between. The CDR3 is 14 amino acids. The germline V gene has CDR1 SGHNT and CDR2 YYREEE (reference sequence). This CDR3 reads CASSLGLPSSEQFF. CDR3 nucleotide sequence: TGTGCCAGCAGCTTGGGGTTGCCGAGCTCGGAGCAGTTCTTC.

The DNA for the CDR3 is TGTGCCAGCAGCTACGGGCAGCCCCAGCATTTT. Translation gives CASSYGQPQHF. V gene TRBV19 combines with J gene TRBJ1-5, with no clear D. Germline values: CDR1 LNHDA, CDR2 SQIVND (reference sequence). CDR3 size: 11 residues. V was clipped by 9 bases and J by 7 bases, with 10 bases between them. The full variable domain, completed using reference TRBV19 and TRBJ1-5, is DGGITQSPKYLFRKEGQNVTLSCEQNLNHDAMYWYRQDPGQGLRLIYYSQIVNDFQKGDIAEGYSVSREKKESFPLTVTSAQKNPTAFYLCASSYGQPQHFGDGTRLSIL.

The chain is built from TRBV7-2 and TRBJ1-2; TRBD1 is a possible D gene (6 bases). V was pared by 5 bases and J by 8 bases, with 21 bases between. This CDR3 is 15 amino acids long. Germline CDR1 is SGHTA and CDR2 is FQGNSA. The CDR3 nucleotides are TGTGCCAGCAGCCCCGCCCGGGGTTTGGGGGGCGGCTACACCTTC. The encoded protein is CASSPARGLGGGYTF. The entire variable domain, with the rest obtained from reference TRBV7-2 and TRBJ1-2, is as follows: GAGVSQSPSNKVTEKGKDVELRCDPISGHTALYWYRQSLGQGLEFLIYFQGNSAPDKSGLPSDRFSAERTGGSVSTLTIQRTQQEDSAVYLCASSPARGLGGGYTFGSGTRLTVV.

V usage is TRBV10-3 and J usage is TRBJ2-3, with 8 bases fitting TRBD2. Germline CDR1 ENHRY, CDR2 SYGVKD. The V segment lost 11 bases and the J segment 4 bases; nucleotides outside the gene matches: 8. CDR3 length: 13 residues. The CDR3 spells CASLAGLADTQYF. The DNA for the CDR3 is TGTGCCTCCTTAGCGGGGTTGGCAGATACGCAGTATTTT.